Shown below are 9 T cell receptor beta chains from a single sample sequenced in a study of blood T cell repertoires in COVID-19. Assay: immunoSEQ multiplex PCR; the TCRdb copy retains only in-frame clones and omits some. In the table there are 190,000 or so clones, about 88% of which are singletons. What was sequenced was peripheral blood. All receptors derive from a woman between 25 and 40 years old with active or convalescent COVID-19.

V and J are TRBV7-2 and TRBJ2-2; 7 bases line up with TRBD2. Per the germline V gene, CDR1 is SGHTA and CDR2 is FQGNSA. Trimming removed 2 bases from V and 4 bases from J; junction bases left unmatched: 4. This CDR3 region has 15 residues. The CDR3 sequence is CASSLRTRGTGELFF. The CDR3, as DNA: TGTGCCAGCAGCTTAAGGACTAGGGGCACCGGGGAGCTGTTTTTT.

The chain combines TRBV13 with TRBJ1-1, with D perhaps TRBD1 (5 bases). The ends were cut back, 5 bases at V and 6 bases at J, with 16 bases in the middle. Germline assignment: CDR1 PRHDT and CDR2 FYEKMQ (reference sequence). CDR3 size: 14 residues. The CDR3 is CASSLDLGRPEAFF. The DNA of the CDR3 is TGTGCCAGCAGCCTCGATCTGGGGCGCCCTGAAGCTTTCTTT.

The chain recombines TRBV30 with TRBJ1-1, with 7 bases fitting TRBD1. CDR3 length: 14 amino acids. In germline, CDR1 is GTSNPN, CDR2 SVGIG (reference sequence). V shed 1 base and J 12 bases; nucleotides not matched to a gene: 14. CDR3 coding DNA: TGTGCCTGGAGTGCTCTCAAGGGGACAGTTTACCCTTTCTTT. Residues: CAWSALKGTVYPFF.

The rearrangement links TRBV7-9 to TRBJ2-5; 9 bases match TRBD2. The germline gives CDR1 SEHNR, CDR2 FQNEAQ (reference sequence). The CDR3 sequence is 13 residues long. V shed 8 bases, J shed 5 bases, and the junction held 6 bases outside the gene matches. The CDR3: CASGGGVWETQYF. In nucleotides, the CDR3 is TGTGCCAGCGGCGGGGGGGTATGGGAGACCCAGTACTTC.

This clone has just one count. The V gene is TRBV6-4, the J gene TRBJ2-3, with 10 bases that match TRBD2. The CDR3 is 17 amino acids. V gave up 2 bases and J gave up 1 base; unmatched junction bases: 6. CDR1 is MRHNA, CDR2 SNTAGT, per germline. The CDR3 nucleotides read TGTGCCAGCAGTGACGGGCCTAGCGGGAGTGGCACAGATACGCAGTATTTT. It is translated as CASSDGPSGSGTDTQYF.

The chain is built from TRBV7-9 and TRBJ2-7, with D possibly being TRBD1 (5 bases). CDR3 length: 13 amino acids. V lost 5 bases to trimming and J lost 4 bases, with 12 bases between them. Germline CDR1 reads SEHNR; CDR2 reads FQNEAQ (reference sequence). CDR3 sequence reads: CASSMPQEYEQYF. The DNA for the CDR3 is TGTGCCAGCAGCATGCCACAGGAATACGAGCAGTACTTC.

The chain employs TRBV9 and TRBJ1-1, with a weak D call TRBD1 (6 bases). V was cut by 3 bases and J by 1 base, with 13 bases left in between. Germline assignment: CDR1 SGDLS and CDR2 YYNGEE. This CDR3 is built from 15 residues. CDR3 sequence: CASSANTGRNTEAFF. The CDR3 DNA sequence: TGTGCCAGCAGCGCAAATACAGGGAGGAACACTGAAGCTTTCTTT.

This clone was detected only once. J is TRBJ2-1 and V is TRBV11-2; D may be TRBD2 (5 bases). The germline gives CDR1 SGHAT, CDR2 FQNNGV. The CDR3 covers 14 residues. V dropped 3 bases and J dropped 7 bases, with 13 bases sitting between them. CDR3 sequence: CASSFGPSGNEQFF. DNA for the CDR3: TGTGCCAGCAGCTTCGGACCTTCGGGGAATGAGCAGTTCTTC. Based on the CDR3 plus reference TRBV11-2 and TRBJ2-1, the full variable domain is EAGVAQSPRYKIIEKRQSVAFWCNPISGHATLYWYQQILGQGPKLLIQFQNNGVVDDSQLPKDRFSAERLKGVDSTLKIQPAKLEDSAVYLCASSFGPSGNEQFFGPGTRLTVL.

This CDR3 reads CASSLTSGNTEAFF. The CDR3 nucleotides read TGTGCCAGCAGCTTAACGTCAGGGAACACTGAAGCTTTCTTT. The genes are TRBV11-1 and TRBJ1-1; unclear D gene. Looked up from germline, CDR1 is SGHAT and CDR2 is FQDESV (reference sequence). The V gene lost 2 bases and the J gene lost 1 base, with 8 bases spanning the gap. The CDR3 covers 14 residues.